This T cell receptor beta chain was retrieved from a study of T cell repertoires in cytomegalovirus infection. The wider study: The study used recently identified HLA-C-restricted and well-studied HLA-B-restricted CMV epitopes. TCR beta signatures that were public indicated CMV infection and matching HLA type. Notes on the study in general: There were carriers of CMV plus the relevant HLA, and cumulative public TCR beta family frequency identified them. The response measured ex vivo was dominated by TCR beta clonotypes (HLA-C-restricted and CMV-specific).

The germline V gene has CDR1 LGHNA and CDR2 YSLEER. Trimming removed 0 bases from V and 3 bases from J, with 20 bases in between. This CDR3 spans 19 amino acids. TCRdb redid the calling of the reads with MiXCR, one entry per CDR3 protein. Among 150,000 to 200,000 distinct CDR3 sequences, about 22% were seen once, and the ten largest hold under 30%. The count of this clonotype is one. Its antigen is not identified. Sequenced material: CD8+ T cells from cultured PBMCs, taken from culture after CMV antigen stimulation. The source of this sequence is a human donor in good health (CMV status not recorded). Some clones in this sample may be carry-over from other donors' samples. This rearrangement joins TRBV4-3 to TRBJ2-2; D tentatively reads TRBD1 or TRBD2 (6 bases each). CDR3 region: CASSQEGSGAQMDTGELFF. The CDR3 DNA reads as TGCGCCAGCAGCCAAGAGGGTTCGGGGGCGCAGATGGACACCGGGGAGCTGTTTTTT.